One sample yielded the 19 T cell receptor beta chains listed below, sequenced in a study of shared clonotypes between healthy human individuals. Profiled with immunoSEQ multiplex PCR; TCRdb holds only in-frame clones, not every one. The sample yields around 1 million clones, about 80% seen once. Sequencing was done on a sample of memory CD4+ T cells sorted from blood. Subset in this sample: CD45RA-negative fraction. These receptors were taken from a young man in good health.

The chain carries TRBV27 and TRBJ2-5, with D perhaps matching TRBD2 (6 bases). The germline CDR1 and CDR2 sequences are MNHEY and SMNVEV (reference sequence). This CDR3 comprises 14 residues. V shed 8 bases and J shed 5 bases, with 18 bases lying between them. The CDR3 sequence is CASGSLLRGETQYF. CDR3 DNA sequence: TGTGCCAGCGGGTCACTACTACGGGGGGAGACCCAGTACTTC.

The rearrangement links TRBV10-3 to TRBJ1-1; D may be TRBD1 (6 bases). This CDR3 has 14 residues. V dropped 10 bases and J dropped 1 base, with 16 bases sitting between them. Germline assignment: CDR1 ENHRY and CDR2 SYGVKD. CDR3 in amino acids: CATNQGHTNTEAFF. The CDR3 nucleotides read TGTGCCACCAACCAGGGACATACGAACACTGAAGCTTTCTTT.

The gene calls are TRBV13 and TRBJ2-1, with 7 bases fitting TRBD2. This CDR3 is built from 15 residues. Per germline, CDR1 PRHDT and CDR2 FYEKMQ (reference sequence). V shed 8 bases, J shed 4 bases, and the junction held 11 bases outside the gene matches. The CDR3 DNA reads as TGTGCCAGCTACAAAATAGCGGGCCCGTACAATGAGCAGTTCTTC. This encodes CASYKIAGPYNEQFF.

V and J are TRBV25-1 and TRBJ1-2; D gene unclear. V shed 5 bases and J shed 7 bases, with 17 bases lying between them. The CDR3 loop spans 14 amino acids. Germline CDR1 MGHDK, CDR2 SYGVNS. The CDR3 DNA reads as TGTGCCAGCAGTCCCACCGGGGAGGCGCGTGGCTACACCTTC. Protein sequence: CASSPTGEARGYTF.

This chain connects TRBV6-1 to TRBJ1-4; 7 bases are shared with TRBD1. Germline assignment: CDR1 MNHNS and CDR2 SASEGT. With V trimmed by 4 bases and J by 1 base, 6 bases remained unmatched. This CDR3 spans 16 amino acids. The CDR3, as DNA: TGTGCCAGCAGTGTCCTCCAGGGGGGAACTAATGAAAAACTGTTTTTT. Protein sequence: CASSVLQGGTNEKLFF.

The chain is built from TRBV5-6 and TRBJ2-5; a weak D match, TRBD2 (5 bases). Trimming shortened V by 1 base and J by 7 bases, and 17 bases separated the two germline ends. This CDR3 region has 15 residues. Germline lookup yields CDR1 SGHDT and CDR2 YYEEEE. CDR3 amino acids: CASSLSSGDLGTQYF. CDR3 DNA sequence: TGTGCCAGCAGCTTGTCCTCCGGGGATCTGGGGACCCAGTACTTC.

This chain joins TRBV6-1 and TRBJ1-5; D call uncertain. The CDR3 runs to 12 residues. V lost 4 bases and J 11 bases, leaving 12 bases between the germline ends. Germline lookup yields CDR1 MNHNS and CDR2 SASEGT. The CDR3 sequence is CASSAPPGAQHF. The CDR3, as DNA: TGTGCCAGCAGTGCCCCCCCCGGGGCCCAGCATTTT.

The chain joins TRBV7-2 to TRBJ2-1; D is perhaps TRBD1 or TRBD2 (5 bases each). CDR3 size: 15 residues. Trimming shortened V by 0 bases and J by 9 bases, and 15 bases separated the two germline ends. CDR1 and CDR2 (germline): SGHTA, FQGNSA. CDR3 sequence (DNA): TGTGCCAGCAGCTTAGCGGGGACGTCGAGCGGTGAGCAGTTCTTC. It codes for CASSLAGTSSGEQFF.

This clone was counted a few times. The CDR3 DNA sequence: TGTGCCTGGATGTACGGTAATGAAAAACTGTTTTTT. It encodes CAWMYGNEKLFF. This chain connects TRBV30 to TRBJ1-4; D ambiguous. The germline V gene has CDR1 GTSNPN and CDR2 SVGIG (reference sequence). The CDR3 runs to 12 residues. V lost 4 bases and J 4 bases, leaving 7 bases between the germline ends.

The chain recombines TRBV14 with TRBJ2-3; D call uncertain. Trimming cost V 5 bases and J 5 bases, with 5 bases left between them. Germline loops: CDR1 SGHDN, CDR2 FVKESK. This CDR3 spans 11 amino acids. CDR3 nucleotides: TGTGCCAGCAGCGTAGGAGATACGCAGTATTTT. It codes for CASSVGDTQYF.

This clone appeared many times. This sequence joins TRBV5-4 and TRBJ2-7; the D is unclear. The CDR3 contains 12 residues. Germline loops: CDR1 SGHNT, CDR2 YYREEE (reference sequence). The V end was cut by 4 bases, the J end by 3 bases, with 8 bases between. The CDR3 loop is CASSRANYEQYF. The CDR3 nucleotides are TGTGCCAGCAGCCGCGCCAACTACGAGCAGTACTTC.

This clone was recorded once. The rearrangement joins TRBV12-5 to TRBJ2-7; D is unresolved. Germline CDR1 reads LGHNT; CDR2 reads FRNRAP. This CDR3 region has 14 residues. V was clipped by 3 bases and J by 3 bases, with 12 bases between them. CDR3 coding DNA: TGTGCTAGTGGTTTAGGTCAGCTCAACTACGAGCAGTACTTC. The encoded protein is CASGLGQLNYEQYF.

This clone was found many times. Other DNA sequences in the same sample also yield this CDR3. J is TRBJ2-2 and V is TRBV9, with TRBD2 identical over 11 bases. From germline, CDR1 is SGDLS and CDR2 YYNGEE. J lost 5 bases, V lost 3 bases, and 0 bases had no gene match. CDR3 length: 14 amino acids. The CDR3 loop is CASSGTSGTGELFF. In DNA form, the CDR3 reads TGTGCCAGCAGCGGGACTAGCGGGACCGGGGAGCTGTTTTTT.

CDR3 loop: CASSTGGAGGSPLHF. DNA of the CDR3: TGTGCCAGCAGCACAGGGGGTGCCGGGGGTTCACCCCTCCACTTT. This sequence joins TRBV6-4 and TRBJ1-6; 8 positions agree with TRBD1. Germline V lookup: CDR1 MRHNA, CDR2 SNTAGT. Losses at the gene ends were 6 bases for V and 9 bases for J; bases not matched to a gene: 10. The CDR3 has 15 amino acids.

The rearrangement joins TRBV14 to TRBJ1-1; no definite D call. CDR3 length: 13 residues. Trimming removed 4 bases from V and 0 bases from J, with 6 bases in between. Germline V lookup: CDR1 SGHDN, CDR2 FVKESK. This chain's CDR3 is CASSLQLNTEAFF. The CDR3 DNA follows: TGTGCCAGCAGCCTTCAGCTGAACACTGAAGCTTTCTTT.

This clone was seen ten or more times. The V and J genes are TRBV5-4 and TRBJ2-3; possibly TRBD2 for D (6 bases). The CDR3 contains 16 residues. V was cut by 4 bases and J by 0 bases, with 15 bases left in between. Germline CDR1 SGHNT, CDR2 YYREEE (reference sequence). The CDR3 sequence: CASSMGLFSSTDTQYF. The DNA for the CDR3 is TGTGCCAGCAGCATGGGACTTTTCTCTAGCACAGATACGCAGTATTTT.

The gene calls are TRBV28 and TRBJ1-5; 8 bases line up with TRBD1. V shed 5 bases, J shed 6 bases, and the junction held 3 bases outside the gene matches. Germline V gene data show CDR1 as MDHEN and CDR2 as SYDVKM. The CDR3 loop spans 13 amino acids. In DNA form, the CDR3 reads TGTGCCAGCAGTATGACAGGGGTTCAGCCCCAGCATTTT. Translating it yields CASSMTGVQPQHF.

The chain combines TRBV18 with TRBJ2-1; 11 bases fit TRBD1. V was pared by 2 bases and J by 8 bases, with 8 bases of the junction left unmatched. Germline assignment: CDR1 KGHSH and CDR2 LQKENI. The CDR3 runs to 16 residues. Written as DNA, the CDR3 is TGTGCCAGCTCACCAGCACCGGGACAGGGGGGCGATGAGCAGTTCTTC. Translating it yields CASSPAPGQGGDEQFF.

This clone was counted only a few times. The chain employs TRBV11-2 and TRBJ2-7, with D hard to call. Germline CDR1 SGHAT, CDR2 FQNNGV. This CDR3 contains 12 residues. V lost 4 bases, J lost 4 bases, and 8 bases lay in between. The DNA of the CDR3 is TGTGCCAGCAGCTCGTGGGTGTACGAGCAGTACTTC. Its translation: CASSSWVYEQYF.